The 32 T cell receptor beta chains reported below all come from one sample, sequenced in a study of control samples from healthy donors and cancer patients. Profiling relied on immunoSEQ multiplex PCR, and the TCRdb table lists in-frame clones only, not all of them. The table shows about 130,000 clones, with over 90% occurring only once. Sequenced material: PBMCs. The receptor set was obtained from a man between 60 and 70 years old with colorectal cancer.

The chain is built from TRBV5-6 and TRBJ1-1; D remains ambiguous. The CDR3 consists of 13 residues. V lost 3 bases to trimming and J lost 11 bases, with 17 bases between them. Germline CDR1 is SGHDT and CDR2 is YYEEEE. The CDR3 sequence: CASSWAEGLDAFF. In DNA form, the CDR3 reads TGTGCCAGCAGCTGGGCGGAGGGCCTTGACGCTTTCTTT.

The chain combines TRBV5-1 with TRBJ2-5, with 9 bases fitting TRBD1. The CDR3 extends over 14 amino acids. CDR1 is SGHRS and CDR2 is YFSETQ in the germline V gene. V shed 4 bases, J shed 2 bases, and the junction held 3 bases outside the gene matches. The CDR3 nucleotides are TGCGCCAGCAGCATGGGGACAGGGCAAGAGACCCAGTACTTC. Protein: CASSMGTGQETQYF.

The V call is TRBV7-2, the J call TRBJ2-4; 10 nucleotides match TRBD2. The CDR3 is 19 residues long. Germline CDR1 and CDR2: SGHTA and FQGNSA. The J segment lost 0 bases and the V segment lost 2 bases, leaving 10 bases of the junction unmatched. CDR3 in amino acids: CASSLYPLAGELAKNIQYF. The CDR3 DNA follows: TGTGCCAGCAGCTTATACCCTCTAGCGGGGGAACTAGCCAAAAACATTCAGTACTTC. Filled out from reference TRBV7-2 and TRBJ2-4, the complete variable domain reads GAGVSQSPSNKVTEKGKDVELRCDPISGHTALYWYRQSLGQGLEFLIYFQGNSAPDKSGLPSDRFSAERTGGSVSTLTIQRTQQEDSAVYLCASSLYPLAGELAKNIQYFGAGTRLSVL.

The chain links TRBV5-1 to TRBJ2-1; 8 positions agree with TRBD2. The CDR3 has 14 residues. CDR1 SGHRS and CDR2 YFSETQ come from the germline V gene. The J segment lost 3 bases and the V segment lost 6 bases, leaving 5 bases of the junction unmatched. Written as DNA, the CDR3 is TGCGCCAGCAAGGCGGGGGGTTACTACAATGAGCAGTTCTTC. Translating it yields CASKAGGYYNEQFF.

V is TRBV28 and J is TRBJ2-5; tentatively, D is TRBD1 (5 bases). The V gene lost 10 bases and the J gene lost 0 bases, with 18 bases spanning the gap. In germline, CDR1 is MDHEN, CDR2 SYDVKM. There are 15 residues in the CDR3. The CDR3 coding sequence is TGTGCCACCCCCATTTGCTGGGGCGACCAAGAGACCCAGTACTTC. Translated, it gives CATPICWGDQETQYF.

The chain links TRBV5-1 to TRBJ2-5, with D possibly matching TRBD1 (6 bases). Trimming took off 0 bases at V and 3 bases at J, with 18 bases between the two ends. Per the germline V gene, CDR1 is SGHRS and CDR2 is YFSETQ. The CDR3 contains 17 residues. The CDR3 bases are TGCGCCAGCAGCTTGGGGGTAGGGACAATGGCAAAAGAGACCCAGTACTTC. Translation gives CASSLGVGTMAKETQYF. Filled out from reference TRBV5-1 and TRBJ2-5, the complete variable domain reads KAGVTQTPRYLIKTRGQQVTLSCSPISGHRSVSWYQQTPGQGLQFLFEYFSETQRNKGNFPGRFSGRQFSNSRSEMNVSTLELGDSALYLCASSLGVGTMAKETQYFGPGTRLLVL.

The chain recombines TRBV5-1 with TRBJ2-7, with TRBD1 matching over 10 bases. This CDR3 contains 15 residues. Trimming removed 6 bases from V and 5 bases from J; junction bases left unmatched: 11. Germline CDR1 reads SGHRS; CDR2 reads YFSETQ. The CDR3 DNA reads as TGCGCCAGCACCCCGGACAGGGGGGTTTTTAACGAGCAGTACTTC. Translation: CASTPDRGVFNEQYF.

The V gene is TRBV10-3, the J gene TRBJ2-2; D gene ambiguous. V shed 3 bases and J shed 1 base, with 3 bases lying between them. The CDR3 extends over 13 amino acids. CDR1 and CDR2 from the germline V gene are ENHRY and SYGVKD. The CDR3 region is CAISELNTGELFF. CDR3 DNA: TGTGCCATCAGTGAACTGAACACCGGGGAGCTGTTTTTT.

The chain has TRBV4-1 and TRBJ2-7, with D unclear. This CDR3 is 14 amino acids long. Germline assignment: CDR1 MGHRA and CDR2 YSYEKL. Trimming removed 0 bases from V and 2 bases from J, with 8 bases in between. The CDR3 here is CASSQDFATYEQYF. DNA of the CDR3: TGCGCCAGCAGCCAAGATTTTGCAACCTACGAGCAGTACTTC.

The chain has TRBV2 and TRBJ2-1, with 7 bases identical to TRBD1. The CDR3 spans 14 residues. Trimming removed 6 bases from V and 0 bases from J; junction bases left unmatched: 2. The germline V gene encodes CDR1 SNHLY and CDR2 FYNNEI. CDR3 sequence reads: CASRPGGSYNEQFF. The CDR3 region has the DNA TGTGCCAGCAGACCAGGGGGCTCCTACAATGAGCAGTTCTTC. The whole variable domain, filled in from reference TRBV2 and TRBJ2-1, reads EPEVTQTPSHQVTQMGQEVILRCVPISNHLYFYWYRQILGQKVEFLVSFYNNEISEKSEIFDDQFSVERPDGSNFTLKIRSTKLEDSAMYFCASRPGGSYNEQFFGPGTRLTVL.

V and J are TRBV7-9 and TRBJ2-7; D may correspond to TRBD1 or TRBD2 (5 bases each). This CDR3 comprises 13 residues. V was trimmed by 5 bases and J by 9 bases, leaving 17 bases between them. Germline V gene data show CDR1 as SEHNR and CDR2 as FQNEAQ (reference sequence). In nucleotides, the CDR3 is TGTGCCAGCAGCGAGGGGACCAGTCGTCGGCAGTACTTC. Translated, it gives CASSEGTSRRQYF.

Of note for this clone: The same CDR3 is also encoded by other DNA sequences in this sample. CDR3 DNA sequence: TGCGCCAGCACGGAGGGGGGGCCCTACGAGCAGTACTTC. Protein product: CASTEGGPYEQYF. This chain joins TRBV5-1 and TRBJ2-7; possibly TRBD2 for D (7 bases). The CDR3 has 13 residues. CDR1 is SGHRS, CDR2 YFSETQ, per germline. V was shortened by 6 bases and J by 2 bases, with 12 bases between the two germline ends.

The table lists this clone with a count of one. The chain links TRBV25-1 to TRBJ2-2; D unclear. CDR3 length: 13 amino acids. CDR1 MGHDK and CDR2 SYGVNS come from the germline V gene. Trimming left V 9 bases short and J 1 base short, with 9 bases between. In nucleotides, the CDR3 is TGTGCCAGTCTCTCAGAGAACACCGGGGAGCTGTTTTTT. Protein: CASLSENTGELFF.

This clone was seen a few times. This chain uses TRBV7-9 with TRBJ2-7; 9 bases match TRBD1. CDR1 and CDR2 (germline): SEHNR, FQNEAQ (reference sequence). J lost 3 bases, V lost 1 base, and 7 bases had no gene match. The CDR3 contains 16 residues. CDR3 residues: CASSLVVTGGNYEQYF. The CDR3 DNA reads as TGTGCCAGCAGCTTAGTTGTGACAGGGGGTAACTACGAGCAGTACTTC.

V usage is TRBV30 and J usage is TRBJ1-4, with a possible D match to TRBD1 (6 bases). Germline loops: CDR1 GTSNPN, CDR2 SVGIG (reference sequence). The CDR3 covers 13 residues. The V end lost 6 bases, the J end lost 7 bases, and 15 bases lay between the germline ends. The CDR3 region has the DNA TGTGCCTGTACGCAGGGGAGAGGTGAAAAACTGTTTTTT. Translating it yields CACTQGRGEKLFF.

J is TRBJ2-7 and V is TRBV6-5; TRBD1 matches at 11 bases. J gave up 5 bases and V 8 bases, and 11 bases lay outside the gene matches. The CDR3 extends over 15 amino acids. Germline lookup yields CDR1 MNHEY and CDR2 SVGAGI. The CDR3 reads CASGGGQGALNEQYF. In nucleotides, the CDR3 is TGTGCCAGCGGAGGAGGACAGGGGGCGCTTAACGAGCAGTACTTC.

As to this clone: Germline is not matched at one junction end, which may reflect a read error. The V gene is TRBV7-2, the J gene TRBJ1-2, with TRBD1 identical over 7 bases. CDR1 SGHTA and CDR2 FQGNSA come from the germline V gene. The CDR3 is made up of 15 amino acids. The CDR3 DNA reads as TGTGCCAGCAGCCTAGCCGGGACAGCAATAAATGGCTACACCTTC. Encoded protein: CASSLAGTAINGYTF.

The chain uses TRBV5-1 and TRBJ2-1; 8 bases line up with TRBD1. Per germline, CDR1 SGHRS and CDR2 YFSETQ. J was trimmed by 8 bases and V by 6 bases; bases with no gene match: 10. This CDR3 has 14 residues. This CDR3 is CASTWTGPADEQFF. In nucleotides, the CDR3 is TGCGCCAGCACTTGGACAGGGCCCGCAGATGAGCAGTTCTTC. Variable domain in full (rest from reference TRBV5-1 and TRBJ2-1): KAGVTQTPRYLIKTRGQQVTLSCSPISGHRSVSWYQQTPGQGLQFLFEYFSETQRNKGNFPGRFSGRQFSNSRSEMNVSTLELGDSALYLCASTWTGPADEQFFGPGTRLTVL.

The V call is TRBV5-6, the J call TRBJ2-3; possibly TRBD2 for D (6 bases). Germline CDR1 reads SGHDT; CDR2 reads YYEEEE. The CDR3 has 12 residues. Trimming took 4 bases from V and 6 from J, leaving 9 bases between them. The CDR3 region is CASSPGTDTQYF. The DNA of the CDR3 is TGTGCCAGCAGCCCAGGGACTGATACGCAGTATTTT.

The rearrangement uses TRBV28 and TRBJ1-2; D not certain. Looked up from germline, CDR1 is MDHEN and CDR2 is SYDVKM. The CDR3 has 14 amino acids. V shed 3 bases and J shed 5 bases, with 13 bases lying between them. CDR3 residues: CASSLPQGRYGYTF. The CDR3 bases are TGTGCCAGCAGTTTGCCTCAAGGCCGGTATGGCTACACCTTC.

The chain has TRBV6-5 and TRBJ1-1; D possibly corresponds to TRBD1 (5 bases). Between the trimmed V and J ends, which lost 0 bases and 0 bases, there was a span of 8 bases. CDR1 MNHEY and CDR2 SVGAGI come from the germline V gene. This CDR3 contains 15 residues. The DNA of the CDR3 is TGTGCCAGCAGTTACTCGAGACAGCTGAACACTGAAGCTTTCTTT. Its translation: CASSYSRQLNTEAFF.

The chain uses TRBV5-4 and TRBJ1-5; D perhaps matches TRBD1 (6 bases). Trimming cost V 2 bases and J 8 bases, with 8 bases left between them. The V gene's germline CDR1 is SGHNT and CDR2 YYREEE (reference sequence). The CDR3 is 12 residues long. The CDR3 here is CASSLQGEPQHF. DNA of the CDR3: TGTGCCAGCAGCTTACAGGGTGAGCCCCAGCATTTT.

The J gene is TRBJ1-2, the V gene TRBV3-1 (or the pseudogene TRBV3-2), with D perhaps matching TRBD1 (6 bases). The V end lost 0 bases, the J end lost 10 bases, and 12 bases lay between the germline ends. The germline V gene encodes CDR1 LGHDT and CDR2 YNNKEL (reference sequence). The CDR3 covers 13 residues. CDR3 in DNA: TGTGCCAGCAGCCAAGAAAGTAGGGGGTCCTACACCTTC. Amino acid sequence: CASSQESRGSYTF.

The chain has TRBV2 and TRBJ1-4; D is ambiguous. The CDR3 length is 14 residues. The V gene's germline CDR1 is SNHLY and CDR2 FYNNEI. Deletions cut 6 bases from V and 0 bases from J, with 8 bases between. CDR3 loop: CASRLSATNEKLFF. The CDR3 DNA sequence: TGTGCCAGCAGGCTATCGGCAACTAATGAAAAACTGTTTTTT. The entire variable domain, with the rest obtained from reference TRBV2 and TRBJ1-4, is as follows: EPEVTQTPSHQVTQMGQEVILRCVPISNHLYFYWYRQILGQKVEFLVSFYNNEISEKSEIFDDQFSVERPDGSNFTLKIRSTKLEDSAMYFCASRLSATNEKLFFGSGTQLSVL.

CDR3 coding DNA: TGTGCCAGTAGTCTACGACAGGGGGCGGGATCACCCCTCCACTTT. Its protein is CASSLRQGAGSPLHF. This sequence joins TRBV19 and TRBJ1-6; TRBD1 aligns across 10 bases. CDR3 length: 15 amino acids. Trimming cost V 5 bases and J 10 bases; bases outside gene matches: 8. CDR1 and CDR2 (germline): LNHDA, SQIVND (reference sequence).

The CDR3 reads CASSGLTGSYGYTF. The CDR3 coding sequence is TGTGCCAGCAGCGGATTGACAGGAAGCTATGGCTACACCTTC. The chain joins TRBV9 to TRBJ1-2; tentative D call: TRBD1 (6 bases). This CDR3 contains 14 residues. Germline assignment: CDR1 SGDLS and CDR2 YYNGEE. Trimming took 3 bases from V and 4 from J, leaving 13 bases between them.

The V and J genes are TRBV3-1 (or the pseudogene TRBV3-2) and TRBJ1-6; D is ambiguous. Germline lookup yields CDR1 LGHDT and CDR2 YNNKEL (reference sequence). This CDR3 is built from 13 residues. Trimming took off 1 base at V and 16 bases at J, with 14 bases between the two ends. The CDR3 reads CASSQGDPSRLHF. The CDR3 DNA sequence: TGTGCCAGCAGCCAAGGGGATCCGAGTAGACTCCACTTT.

The V gene is TRBV10-2, the J gene TRBJ2-7; D is perhaps TRBD1 (7 bases). Trimming removed 6 bases at V and 0 bases at J, with 30 bases between. This CDR3 is built from 20 residues. Germline V gene sequence: CDR1 WSHSY, CDR2 SAAADI. The CDR3 DNA is TGCGCCAGCAGGAATGAGGCAGGGAGCGGCGCGGGACAGTTCTCCTACGAGCAGTACTTC. This sequence encodes CASRNEAGSGAGQFSYEQYF.

The rearrangement uses TRBV28 and TRBJ1-1; no clear D. Germline-derived CDR1 and CDR2 are MDHEN and SYDVKM. V lost 6 bases and J lost 8, with 13 bases in between. This CDR3 is built from 12 residues. The CDR3 is CASSTGSREAFF. Written as DNA, the CDR3 is TGTGCCAGCAGCACCGGAAGTCGAGAAGCTTTCTTT.

The chain couples TRBV12-3 or TRBV12-4 to TRBJ1-5; a possible D gene is TRBD1 (5 bases). This CDR3 has 12 residues. V was cut by 7 bases and J by 6 bases, with 10 bases left in between. CDR3 coding DNA: TGTGCCAGCACCACAGGTCTTCAGCCCCAGCATTTT. Protein product: CASTTGLQPQHF.

This clone was seen only once. The CDR3 nucleotides are TGTGCCAGCAGCGCCGGACAGGGCAGCAATCAGCCCCAGCATTTT. Translation: CASSAGQGSNQPQHF. This chain joins TRBV7-8 and TRBJ1-5; the match to TRBD1 covers 8 bases. CDR1 SGHVS and CDR2 FQNEAQ come from the germline V gene. Germline trimming cut 5 bases from V and 1 base from J; bases unmatched to any gene: 4. The CDR3 is 15 amino acids.

The chain couples TRBV4-1 to TRBJ1-6; D is ambiguous. CDR1 and CDR2 (germline): MGHRA, YSYEKL. V gave up 4 bases and J gave up 6 bases, with 4 bases separating them. The CDR3 is 12 residues long. CDR3: CASSPINSPLHF. For the CDR3, the DNA is TGCGCCAGCAGCCCTATTAATTCACCCCTCCACTTT.